This entry lists 3 T cell receptor beta chains sequenced from one sample in a study of shared clonotypes between healthy human individuals. Data came from immunoSEQ multiplex PCR; TCRdb stores just in-frame clones and leaves some out. This sample has hundreds of thousands of clones; around 67% occur once, and the top ten carry more than 1.5%. Specimen: memory CD4+ T cells sorted from blood. Subset in this sample: CD45RA-negative fraction. The receptors derive from a woman in her twenties or thirties in good health.

This chain links TRBV7-9 with TRBJ2-7; D is ambiguous. CDR1 and CDR2 (germline): SEHNR, FQNEAQ (reference sequence). The CDR3 sequence is 13 residues long. Trimming took off 0 bases at V and 6 bases at J, with 9 bases between the two ends. In nucleotides, the CDR3 is TGTGCCAGCAGCTTAGCGCTTGGCGGCGAGCAGTACTTC. It codes for CASSLALGGEQYF.

The V gene is TRBV29-1, the J gene TRBJ2-1, with TRBD2 matching 10 bases. V shed 6 bases and J 7 bases; nucleotides not matched to a gene: 9. The CDR3 loop spans 14 amino acids. Germline V gene lookup returns CDR1 SQVTM and CDR2 ANQGSEA. In DNA, the CDR3 is TGCAGCGTCAATAGCGGGAGGCTCTCTAATGAGCAGTTCTTC. This sequence encodes CSVNSGRLSNEQFF.

The V gene is TRBV7-9, the J gene TRBJ2-2, with a tentative D call TRBD2 (5 bases). Germline V lookup: CDR1 SEHNR, CDR2 FQNEAQ (reference sequence). Trimming removed 6 bases at V and 5 bases at J, with 13 bases between. This CDR3 comprises 14 residues. The CDR3 nucleotides read TGTGCCAGCAGTCCCTCCCGGGGAACCGGGGAGCTGTTTTTT. It codes for CASSPSRGTGELFF.